These 15 T cell receptor beta chains were all obtained from the same sample, sequenced in a study of T cells in Graves' hyperthyroidism and ophthalmopathy. Amplification yielded TCR beta CDR3 regions, with RNA transcripts as the source. TCR CDR3 regions were first amplified by RT-PCR with HTBI primers. TCRdb reprocessed the multiplex PCR reads with MiXCR, giving one entry per CDR3 protein. Among 800,000 or so distinct CDR3 sequences, approximately 40% were seen once, and the ten largest hold around 10%. Input material: blood. These receptors originate from a man younger than 35 with Graves' hyperthyroidism.

This clonotype was detected a few times. The rearrangement joins TRBV14 to TRBJ2-7; D unclear. The CDR3 is 15 residues long. Germline-derived CDR1 and CDR2 are SGHDN and FVKESK. V gave up 0 bases and J gave up 6 bases, with 15 bases separating them. This chain's CDR3 is CASSQDSVGRIEQYF. As DNA, the CDR3 is TGTGCCAGCAGCCAAGACTCGGTTGGAAGGATCGAGCAGTACTTC.

A few counts support this clonotype. The rearrangement joins TRBV7-2 to TRBJ1-4; D is uncertain. CDR3 length: 17 residues. Germline V CDR1 and CDR2: SGHTA, FQGNSA. V lost 4 bases to trimming and J lost 3 bases, with 18 bases between them. The DNA of the CDR3 is TGTGCCAGCAGCTACGGGTCACGGAGGGTAGCTAATGAAAAACTGTTTTTT. This sequence encodes CASSYGSRRVANEKLFF.

In this sample, this clonotype turned up many times. The J gene is TRBJ1-1, the V gene TRBV29-1; the D is unclear. The germline V gene encodes CDR1 SQVTM and CDR2 ANQGSEA. Trimming took off 0 bases at V and 0 bases at J, with 5 bases between the two ends. This CDR3 is 13 amino acids long. The CDR3 spells CSVEDEVNTEAFF. The DNA for the CDR3 is TGCAGCGTTGAAGATGAAGTGAACACTGAAGCTTTCTTT.

As DNA, the CDR3 is TGCAGCGTTGAGAAGGGAAATGGCTACACCTTC. This sequence encodes CSVEKGNGYTF. The rearrangement uses TRBV29-1 and TRBJ1-2; D is ambiguous. Germline V CDR1 and CDR2: SQVTM, ANQGSEA. Trimming removed 3 bases from V and 6 bases from J, with 8 bases in between. This CDR3 is 11 amino acids long.

V and J are TRBV10-3 and TRBJ2-7, with 8 bases identical to TRBD1. Germline CDR1 reads ENHRY; CDR2 reads SYGVKD. The CDR3 loop spans 16 amino acids. V gave up 4 bases and J gave up 6 bases; unmatched junction bases: 14. The DNA of the CDR3 is TGTGCCATCAGTGCTAGAGACTACCGGACAGGGAGCGAGCAGTACTTC. Translating it yields CAISARDYRTGSEQYF.

This clonotype was detected only a few times. V and J are TRBV9 and TRBJ2-2; D unresolved. Germline-derived CDR1 and CDR2 are SGDLS and YYNGEE. The V end was cut by 0 bases, the J end by 0 bases, with 6 bases between. This CDR3 has 15 residues. The CDR3 bases are TGTGCCAGCAGCGTAGAAAGTTCGAACACCGGGGAGCTGTTTTTT. It is translated as CASSVESSNTGELFF.

This clonotype was recorded a few times. The V call is TRBV7-9, the J call TRBJ2-5, with D maybe TRBD2 (5 bases). Germline CDR1 reads SEHNR; CDR2 reads FQNEAQ (reference sequence). The V and J ends lost 5 bases and 7 bases respectively, with 14 bases between them. The CDR3 has 13 amino acids. The CDR3 region is CASSPPGYGTQYF. CDR3 in DNA: TGTGCCAGCAGCCCCCCGGGGTATGGGACCCAGTACTTC.

The J gene is TRBJ2-2, the V gene TRBV20-1; D ambiguous. V was shortened by 0 bases and J by 0 bases, with 11 bases between the two germline ends. The CDR3 is made up of 16 amino acids. The germline V gene encodes CDR1 DFQATT and CDR2 SNEGSKA (reference sequence). The CDR3, as DNA: TGCAGTGCTAGAGATTCGCGGCAGCCGAACACCGGGGAGCTGTTTTTT. It encodes CSARDSRQPNTGELFF.

This clonotype was found many times. At one boundary the junction diverges from the germline segment, which might be a read error. The chain links TRBV29-1 to TRBJ1-2; TRBD1 might be the D (5 bases). In germline, CDR1 is SQVTM, CDR2 ANQGSEA. The CDR3 runs to 14 residues. This CDR3 reads CSVEDNKEGRGNFF. CDR3 bases: TGCAGCGTTGAAGATAATAAGGAAGGGCGGGGGAATTTCTTC. Based on the CDR3 plus reference TRBV29-1 and TRBJ1-2, the full variable domain is SAVISQKPSRDICQRGTSLTIQCQVDSQVTMMFWYRQQPGQSLTLIATANQGSEATYESGFVIDKFPISRPNLTFSTLTVSNMSPEDSSIYLCSVEDNKEGRGNFFGSGTRLTVV.

The table lists this clonotype with a few counts. The gene calls are TRBV20-1 and TRBJ2-7, with unresolved D. The CDR3 extends over 14 amino acids. The ends were cut back, 0 bases at V and 2 bases at J, with 11 bases in the middle. Germline V gives CDR1 DFQATT, CDR2 SNEGSKA (reference sequence). The CDR3, as DNA: TGCAGTGCTAGAGATCTAGGCAGAACCTACGAGCAGTACTTC. Translation: CSARDLGRTYEQYF.

This chain joins TRBV7-2 and TRBJ2-5, with TRBD2 as a possible D gene (6 bases). The CDR3 spans 15 residues. Germline V lookup: CDR1 SGHTA, CDR2 FQGNSA. The V and J ends lost 5 bases and 1 base respectively, with 14 bases between them. Here the CDR3 reads CASSAAGESQETQYF. DNA of the CDR3: TGTGCCAGCAGCGCAGCGGGCGAATCCCAAGAGACCCAGTACTTC. Looking up the rest from reference TRBV7-2 and TRBJ2-5 gives the full variable domain: GAGVSQSPSNKVTEKGKDVELRCDPISGHTALYWYRQSLGQGLEFLIYFQGNSAPDKSGLPSDRFSAERTGGSVSTLTIQRTQQEDSAVYLCASSAAGESQETQYFGPGTRLLVL.

The chain is built from TRBV7-8 and TRBJ1-1; D not resolved. Germline V gene lookup returns CDR1 SGHVS and CDR2 FQNEAQ. Trimming removed 1 base from V and 0 bases from J, with 9 bases in between. The CDR3 extends over 15 amino acids. The CDR3 loop reads CASSLGAVMNTEAFF. The CDR3 DNA reads as TGTGCCAGCAGCTTAGGGGCGGTTATGAACACTGAAGCTTTCTTT.

This clonotype showed up just a few times. The J gene is TRBJ2-2, the V gene TRBV11-2; D gene unclear. Germline CDR1 SGHAT, CDR2 FQNNGV. This CDR3 has 14 residues. V shed 8 bases and J shed 1 base, with 11 bases lying between them. The CDR3 DNA sequence: TGTGCCAGCTCCGACCACATGAACACCGGGGAGCTGTTTTTT. It yields the protein CASSDHMNTGELFF.

This chain links TRBV12-3 or TRBV12-4 with TRBJ1-2; 7 bases align to TRBD1. This CDR3 is built from 14 residues. With 7 bases clipped from V and 2 bases from J, the junction kept 7 bases outside the gene matches. DNA of the CDR3: TGTGCCAGCACCTCGACAGGGCGCAACTATGGCTACACCTTC. Protein sequence: CASTSTGRNYGYTF.

This chain links TRBV5-1 with TRBJ2-7, with 9 positions matching TRBD1. This CDR3 region has 14 residues. CDR1 is SGHRS, CDR2 YFSETQ, per germline. The V and J ends lost 9 bases and 6 bases, in that order; junction bases with no gene match: 13. DNA of the CDR3: TGCGCCACCAGATTGACAGGGGGTTCTGGCGAGCAGTACTTC. Residues: CATRLTGGSGEQYF.